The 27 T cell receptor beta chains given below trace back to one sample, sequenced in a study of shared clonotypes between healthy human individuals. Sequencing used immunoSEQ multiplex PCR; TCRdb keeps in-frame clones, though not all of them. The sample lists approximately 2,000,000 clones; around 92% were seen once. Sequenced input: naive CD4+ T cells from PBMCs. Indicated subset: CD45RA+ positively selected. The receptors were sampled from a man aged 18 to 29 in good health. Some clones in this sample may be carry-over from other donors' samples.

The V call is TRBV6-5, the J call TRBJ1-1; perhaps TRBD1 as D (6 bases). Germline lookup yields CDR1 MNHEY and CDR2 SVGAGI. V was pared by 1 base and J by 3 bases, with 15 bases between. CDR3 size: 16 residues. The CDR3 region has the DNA TGTGCCAGCAGTTACTTGGGGGCAGGAAGGGACACTGAAGCTTTCTTT. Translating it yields CASSYLGAGRDTEAFF.

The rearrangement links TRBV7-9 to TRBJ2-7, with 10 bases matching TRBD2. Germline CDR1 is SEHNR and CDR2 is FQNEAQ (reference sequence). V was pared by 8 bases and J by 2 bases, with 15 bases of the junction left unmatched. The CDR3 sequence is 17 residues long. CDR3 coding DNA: TGTGCCAGCCCCAGCGCTAGCGGGAGAGCACCCCCCTACGAGCAGTACTTC. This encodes CASPSASGRAPPYEQYF.

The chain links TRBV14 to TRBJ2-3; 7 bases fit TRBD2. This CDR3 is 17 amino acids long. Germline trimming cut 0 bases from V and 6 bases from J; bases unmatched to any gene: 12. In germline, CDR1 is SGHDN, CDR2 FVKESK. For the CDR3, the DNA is TGTGCCAGCAGCCAAGATCGCGGCGGGAGTCGAAGCGATACGCAGTATTTT. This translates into CASSQDRGGSRSDTQYF.

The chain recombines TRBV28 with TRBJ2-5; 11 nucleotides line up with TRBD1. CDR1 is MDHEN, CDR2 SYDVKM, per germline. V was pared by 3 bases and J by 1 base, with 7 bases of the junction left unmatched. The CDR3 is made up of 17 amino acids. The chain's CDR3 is CASSFRAGTGGQETQYF. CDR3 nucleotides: TGTGCCAGCAGTTTCCGGGCCGGGACAGGGGGCCAAGAGACCCAGTACTTC. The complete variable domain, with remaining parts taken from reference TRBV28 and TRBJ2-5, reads DVKVTQSSRYLVKRTGEKVFLECVQDMDHENMFWYRQDPGLGLRLIYFSYDVKMKEKGDIPEGYSVSREKKERFSLILESASTNQTSMYLCASSFRAGTGGQETQYFGPGTRLLVL.

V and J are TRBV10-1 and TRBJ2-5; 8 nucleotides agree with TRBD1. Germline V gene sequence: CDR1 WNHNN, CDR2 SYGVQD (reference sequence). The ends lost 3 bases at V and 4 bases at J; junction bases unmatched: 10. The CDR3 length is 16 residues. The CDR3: CASSDRAGGLGETQYF. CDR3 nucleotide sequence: TGCGCCAGCAGTGATCGGGCAGGGGGCTTGGGAGAGACCCAGTACTTC.

CDR3 protein: CASTPGQGNYEQFF. As DNA, the CDR3 is TGTGCCAGCACCCCGGGACAGGGTAACTATGAGCAGTTCTTC. This chain links TRBV6-6 with TRBJ2-1; 9 positions match TRBD1. Trimming took 7 bases from V and 8 from J; bases not matched to a gene: 9. The CDR3 contains 14 residues. From germline, CDR1 is MNHNY and CDR2 SVGAGI (reference sequence).

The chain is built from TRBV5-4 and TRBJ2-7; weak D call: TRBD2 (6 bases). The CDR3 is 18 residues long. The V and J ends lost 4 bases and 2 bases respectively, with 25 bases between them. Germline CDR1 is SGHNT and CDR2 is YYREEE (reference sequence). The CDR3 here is CASSPRPPLALRTYEQYF. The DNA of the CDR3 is TGTGCCAGCAGCCCCAGACCTCCCCTAGCGCTTCGTACCTACGAGCAGTACTTC.

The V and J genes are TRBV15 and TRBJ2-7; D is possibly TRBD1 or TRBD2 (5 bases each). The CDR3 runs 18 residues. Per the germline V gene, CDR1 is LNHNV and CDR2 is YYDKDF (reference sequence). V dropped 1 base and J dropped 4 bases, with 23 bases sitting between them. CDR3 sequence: CATSRGYPQGTVRYEQYF. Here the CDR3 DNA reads TGTGCCACCAGCAGAGGGTACCCCCAAGGGACGGTGAGATACGAGCAGTACTTC.

The CDR3 DNA reads as TGTGCCAGCAGTTTCCCCGGCCTGGGAGGGGTAGAGACCCAGTACTTC. It is translated as CASSFPGLGGVETQYF. This chain connects TRBV28 to TRBJ2-5; 7 bases align to TRBD2. Germline values: CDR1 MDHEN, CDR2 SYDVKM. The junction had 11 bases not matched to a gene; V was cut back by 3 bases and J by 4 bases. This CDR3 has 16 amino acids.

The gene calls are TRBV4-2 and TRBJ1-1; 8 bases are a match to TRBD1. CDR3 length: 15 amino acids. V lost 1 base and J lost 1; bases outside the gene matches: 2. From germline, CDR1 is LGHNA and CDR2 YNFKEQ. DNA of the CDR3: TGTGCCAGCAGCCAAGTTGGGACAGGGAACACTGAAGCTTTCTTT. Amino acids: CASSQVGTGNTEAFF.

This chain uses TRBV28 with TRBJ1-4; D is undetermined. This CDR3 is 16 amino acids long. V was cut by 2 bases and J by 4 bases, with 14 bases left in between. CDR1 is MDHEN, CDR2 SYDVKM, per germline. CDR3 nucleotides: TGTGCCAGCAGTTTAGGTCGGGGTTGGGGTAATGAAAAACTGTTTTTT. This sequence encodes CASSLGRGWGNEKLFF.

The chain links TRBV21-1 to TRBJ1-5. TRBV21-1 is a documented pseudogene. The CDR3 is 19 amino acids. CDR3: CASSKKGSPTPASNQPQHF. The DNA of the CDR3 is TGTGCCAGCAGCAAAAAAGGTTCCCCCACACCAGCTAGCAATCAGCCCCAGCATTTT.

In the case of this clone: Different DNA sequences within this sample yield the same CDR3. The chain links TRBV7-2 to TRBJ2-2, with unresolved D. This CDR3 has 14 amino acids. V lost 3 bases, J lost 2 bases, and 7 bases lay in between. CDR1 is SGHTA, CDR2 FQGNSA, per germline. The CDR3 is CASSLGTNTGELFF. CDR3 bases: TGTGCCAGCAGCTTGGGCACCAACACCGGGGAGCTGTTTTTT.

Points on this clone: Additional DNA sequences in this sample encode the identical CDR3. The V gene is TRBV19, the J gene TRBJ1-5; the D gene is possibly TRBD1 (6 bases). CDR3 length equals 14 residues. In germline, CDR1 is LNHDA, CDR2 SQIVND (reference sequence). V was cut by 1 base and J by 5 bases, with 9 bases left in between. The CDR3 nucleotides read TGTGCCAGTAGTATAGGGGGGGCCTATCAGCCCCAGCATTTT. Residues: CASSIGGAYQPQHF.

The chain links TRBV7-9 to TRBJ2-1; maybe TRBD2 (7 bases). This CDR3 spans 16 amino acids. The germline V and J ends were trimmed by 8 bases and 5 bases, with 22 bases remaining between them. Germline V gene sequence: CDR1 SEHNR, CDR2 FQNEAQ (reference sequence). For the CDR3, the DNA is TGTGCCAGCCTCCGGGGGGCGGGAGCGGGAAACAATGAGCAGTTCTTC. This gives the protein CASLRGAGAGNNEQFF. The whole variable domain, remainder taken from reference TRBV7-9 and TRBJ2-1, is DTGVSQNPRHKITKRGQNVTFRCDPISEHNRLYWYRQTLGQGPEFLTYFQNEAQLEKSRLLSDRFSAERPKGSFSTLEIQRTEQGDSAMYLCASLRGAGAGNNEQFFGPGTRLTVL.

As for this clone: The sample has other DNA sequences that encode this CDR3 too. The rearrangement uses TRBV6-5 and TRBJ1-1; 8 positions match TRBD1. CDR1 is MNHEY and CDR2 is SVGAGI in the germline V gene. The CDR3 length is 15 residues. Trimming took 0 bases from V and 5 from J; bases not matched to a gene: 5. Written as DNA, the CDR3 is TGTGCCAGCAGTTACTCCCAGGGGGCTGGTACTGAAGCTTTCTTT. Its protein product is CASSYSQGAGTEAFF.

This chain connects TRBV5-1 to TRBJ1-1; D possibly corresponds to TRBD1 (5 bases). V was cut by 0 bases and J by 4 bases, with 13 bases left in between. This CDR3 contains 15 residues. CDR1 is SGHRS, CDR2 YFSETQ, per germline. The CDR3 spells CASSLARRDGTEAFF. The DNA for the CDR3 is TGCGCCAGCAGCTTGGCCCGTCGGGACGGCACTGAAGCTTTCTTT.

The CDR3 DNA is TGTGCCAGCAGCCACGCCGGGACAGTCCATAGCAATCAGCCCCAGCATTTT. Protein: CASSHAGTVHSNQPQHF. V and J are TRBV28 and TRBJ1-5, with 7 nucleotides matching TRBD1. This CDR3 has 17 amino acids. Germline V gene sequence: CDR1 MDHEN, CDR2 SYDVKM. V shed 6 bases, J shed 0 bases, and the junction held 11 bases outside the gene matches.

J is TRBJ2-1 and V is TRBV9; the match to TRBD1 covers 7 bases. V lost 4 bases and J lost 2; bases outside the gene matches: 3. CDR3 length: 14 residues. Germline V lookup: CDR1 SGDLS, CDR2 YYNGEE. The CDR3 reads CASSLRGTYNEQFF. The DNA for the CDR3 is TGTGCCAGCAGCCTCAGGGGGACCTACAATGAGCAGTTCTTC.

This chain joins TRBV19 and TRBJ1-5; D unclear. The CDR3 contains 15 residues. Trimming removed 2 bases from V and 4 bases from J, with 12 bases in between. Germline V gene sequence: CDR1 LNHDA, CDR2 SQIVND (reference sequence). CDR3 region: CASSITLGRNQPQHF. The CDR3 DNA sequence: TGTGCCAGTAGTATAACCTTGGGGAGAAATCAGCCCCAGCATTTT.

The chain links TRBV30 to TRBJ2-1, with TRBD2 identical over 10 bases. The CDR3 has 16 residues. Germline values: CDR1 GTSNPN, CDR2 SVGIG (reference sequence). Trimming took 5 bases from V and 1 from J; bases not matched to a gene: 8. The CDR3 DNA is TGTGCCTGGTCGCCTAGCGGGAGTTCATCCTACAATGAGCAGTTCTTC. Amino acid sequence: CAWSPSGSSSYNEQFF.

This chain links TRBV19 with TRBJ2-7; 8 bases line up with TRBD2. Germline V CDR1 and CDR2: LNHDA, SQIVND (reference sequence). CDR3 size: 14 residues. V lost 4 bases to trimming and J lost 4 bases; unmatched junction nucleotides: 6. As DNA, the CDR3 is TGTGCCAGTAGTACCCCGGGACTAGTTTACGAGCAGTACTTC. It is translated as CASSTPGLVYEQYF.

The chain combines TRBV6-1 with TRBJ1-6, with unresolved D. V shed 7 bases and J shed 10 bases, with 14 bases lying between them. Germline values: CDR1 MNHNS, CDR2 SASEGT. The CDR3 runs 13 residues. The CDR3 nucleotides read TGTGCCAGCATAAGGACGAATGGGTCACCCCTCCACTTT. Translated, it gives CASIRTNGSPLHF.

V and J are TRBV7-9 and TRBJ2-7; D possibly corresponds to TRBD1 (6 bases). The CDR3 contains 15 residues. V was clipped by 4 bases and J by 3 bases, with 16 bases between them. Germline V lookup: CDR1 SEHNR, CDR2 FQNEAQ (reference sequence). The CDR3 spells CASSWGLTGYYEQYF. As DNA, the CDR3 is TGTGCCAGCAGCTGGGGGCTTACAGGGTACTACGAGCAGTACTTC.

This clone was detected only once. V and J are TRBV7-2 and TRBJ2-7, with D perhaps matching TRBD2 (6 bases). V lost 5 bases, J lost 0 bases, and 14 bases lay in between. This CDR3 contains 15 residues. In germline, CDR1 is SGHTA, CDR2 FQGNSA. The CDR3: CASSALGGISYEQYF. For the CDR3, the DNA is TGTGCCAGCAGCGCCTTGGGCGGGATCTCCTACGAGCAGTACTTC. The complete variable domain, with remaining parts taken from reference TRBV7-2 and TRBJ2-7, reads GAGVSQSPSNKVTEKGKDVELRCDPISGHTALYWYRQSLGQGLEFLIYFQGNSAPDKSGLPSDRFSAERTGGSVSTLTIQRTQQEDSAVYLCASSALGGISYEQYFGPGTRLTVT.

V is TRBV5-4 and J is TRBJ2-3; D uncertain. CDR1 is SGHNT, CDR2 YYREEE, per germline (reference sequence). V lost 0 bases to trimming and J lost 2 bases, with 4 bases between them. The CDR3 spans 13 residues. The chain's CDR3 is CASSLGLTDTQYF. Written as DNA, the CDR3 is TGTGCCAGCAGCTTGGGCCTCACAGATACGCAGTATTTT. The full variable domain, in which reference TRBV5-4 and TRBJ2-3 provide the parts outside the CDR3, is ETGVTQSPTHLIKTRGQQVTLRCSSQSGHNTVSWYQQALGQGPQFIFQYYREEENGRGNFPPRFSGLQFPNYSSELNVNALELDDSALYLCASSLGLTDTQYFGPGTRLTVL.

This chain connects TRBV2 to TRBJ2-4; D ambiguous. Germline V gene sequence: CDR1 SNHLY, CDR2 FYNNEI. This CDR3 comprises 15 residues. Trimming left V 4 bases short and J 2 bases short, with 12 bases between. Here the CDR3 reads CASSAQVGSKNIQYF. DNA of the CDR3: TGTGCCAGCAGTGCTCAGGTCGGGTCCAAAAACATTCAGTACTTC.